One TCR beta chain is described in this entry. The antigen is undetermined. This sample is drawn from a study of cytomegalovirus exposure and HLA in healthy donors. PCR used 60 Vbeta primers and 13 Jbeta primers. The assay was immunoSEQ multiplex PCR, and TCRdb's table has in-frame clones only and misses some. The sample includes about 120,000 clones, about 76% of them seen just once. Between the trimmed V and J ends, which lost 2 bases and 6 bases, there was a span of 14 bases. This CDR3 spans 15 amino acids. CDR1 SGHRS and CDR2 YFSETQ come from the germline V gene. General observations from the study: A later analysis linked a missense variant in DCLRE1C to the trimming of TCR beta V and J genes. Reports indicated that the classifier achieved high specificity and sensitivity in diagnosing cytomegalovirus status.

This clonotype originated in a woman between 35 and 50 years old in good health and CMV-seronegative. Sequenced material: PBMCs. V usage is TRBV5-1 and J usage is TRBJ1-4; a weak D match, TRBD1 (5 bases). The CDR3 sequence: CASSFHGGVDEKLFF. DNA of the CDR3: TGCGCCAGCAGCTTCCATGGGGGGGTCGATGAAAAACTGTTTTTT. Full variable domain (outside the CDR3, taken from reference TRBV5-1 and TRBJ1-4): KAGVTQTPRYLIKTRGQQVTLSCSPISGHRSVSWYQQTPGQGLQFLFEYFSETQRNKGNFPGRFSGRQFSNSRSEMNVSTLELGDSALYLCASSFHGGVDEKLFFGSGTQLSVL.